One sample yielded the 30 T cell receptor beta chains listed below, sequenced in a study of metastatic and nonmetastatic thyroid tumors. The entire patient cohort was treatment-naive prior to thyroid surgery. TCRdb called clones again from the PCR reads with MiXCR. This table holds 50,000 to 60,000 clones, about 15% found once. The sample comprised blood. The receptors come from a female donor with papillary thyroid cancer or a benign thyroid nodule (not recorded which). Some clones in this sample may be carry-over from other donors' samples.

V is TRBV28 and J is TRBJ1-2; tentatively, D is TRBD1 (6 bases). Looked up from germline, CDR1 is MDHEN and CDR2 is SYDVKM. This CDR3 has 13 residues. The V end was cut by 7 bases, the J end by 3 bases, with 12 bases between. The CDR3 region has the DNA TGTGCCAGCACGGCACAGGGTCACTATGGCTACACCTTC. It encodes CASTAQGHYGYTF.

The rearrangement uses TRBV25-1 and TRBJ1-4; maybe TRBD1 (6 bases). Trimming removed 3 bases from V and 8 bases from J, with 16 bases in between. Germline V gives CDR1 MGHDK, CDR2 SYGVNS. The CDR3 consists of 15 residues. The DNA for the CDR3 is TGTGCCAGCAGTGAGGCGACGACGGGACAAGAAAAACTGTTTTTT. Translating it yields CASSEATTGQEKLFF.

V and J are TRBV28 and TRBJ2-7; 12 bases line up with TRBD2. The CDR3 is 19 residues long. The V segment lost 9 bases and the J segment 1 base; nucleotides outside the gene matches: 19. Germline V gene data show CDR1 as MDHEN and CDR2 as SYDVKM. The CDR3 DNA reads TGTGCCAGAAGCTTCAGACTAGCGGGAGCACGTTCCGTATCCTACGAGCAGTACTTC. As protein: CARSFRLAGARSVSYEQYF.

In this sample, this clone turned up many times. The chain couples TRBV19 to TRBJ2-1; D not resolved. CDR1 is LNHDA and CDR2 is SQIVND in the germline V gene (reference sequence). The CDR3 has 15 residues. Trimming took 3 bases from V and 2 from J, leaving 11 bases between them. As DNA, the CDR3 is TGTGCCAGTAGTATTTACGGGTATACCTACAATGAGCAGTTCTTC. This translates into CASSIYGYTYNEQFF.

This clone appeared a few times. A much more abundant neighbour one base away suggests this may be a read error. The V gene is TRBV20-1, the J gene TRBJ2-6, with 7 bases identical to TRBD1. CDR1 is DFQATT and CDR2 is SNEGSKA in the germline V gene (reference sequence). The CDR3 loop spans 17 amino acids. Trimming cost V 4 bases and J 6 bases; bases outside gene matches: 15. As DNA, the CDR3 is TGCAGTGCTATCCTCCCGCTGGGACAGTCGGTGGCCAACGTCCTGACTTTC. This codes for CSAILPLGQSVANVLTF.

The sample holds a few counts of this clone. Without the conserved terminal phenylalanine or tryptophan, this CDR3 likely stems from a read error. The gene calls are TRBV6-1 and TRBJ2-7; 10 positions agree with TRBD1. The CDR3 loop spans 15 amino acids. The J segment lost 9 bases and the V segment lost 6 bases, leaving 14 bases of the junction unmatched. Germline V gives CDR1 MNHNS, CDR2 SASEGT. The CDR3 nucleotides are TGTGCCAGCAGCGGACCGGGACAGGGGACCCCATGGCAGTACCTC. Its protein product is CASSGPGQGTPWQYL.

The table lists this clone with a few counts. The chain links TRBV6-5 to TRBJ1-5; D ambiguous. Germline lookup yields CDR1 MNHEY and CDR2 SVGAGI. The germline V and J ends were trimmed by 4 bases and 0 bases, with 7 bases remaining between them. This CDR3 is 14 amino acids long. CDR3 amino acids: CASSCDLSNQPQHF. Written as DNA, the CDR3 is TGTGCCAGCAGTTGTGACCTTAGCAATCAGCCCCAGCATTTT.

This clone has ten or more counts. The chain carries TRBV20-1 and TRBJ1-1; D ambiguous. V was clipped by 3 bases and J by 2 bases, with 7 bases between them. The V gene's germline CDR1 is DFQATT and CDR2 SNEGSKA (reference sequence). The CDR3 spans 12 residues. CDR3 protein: CSARSLNTEAFF. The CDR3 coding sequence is TGCAGTGCTAGGTCCCTTAACACTGAAGCTTTCTTT.

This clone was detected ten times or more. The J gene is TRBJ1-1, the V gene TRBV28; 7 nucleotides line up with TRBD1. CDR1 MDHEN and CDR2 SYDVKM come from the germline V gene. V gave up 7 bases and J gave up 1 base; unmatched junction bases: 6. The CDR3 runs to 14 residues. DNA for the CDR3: TGTGCCAGCATTTCGGACAGGCCGAACACTGAAGCTTTCTTT. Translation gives CASISDRPNTEAFF.

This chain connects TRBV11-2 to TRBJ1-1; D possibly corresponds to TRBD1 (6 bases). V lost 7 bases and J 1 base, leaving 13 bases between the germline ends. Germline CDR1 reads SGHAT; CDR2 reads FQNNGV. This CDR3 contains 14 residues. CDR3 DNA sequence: TGTGCCAGCACCAACCAACAGGGGAACACTGAAGCTTTCTTT. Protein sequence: CASTNQQGNTEAFF. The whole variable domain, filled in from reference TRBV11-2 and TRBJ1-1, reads EAGVAQSPRYKIIEKRQSVAFWCNPISGHATLYWYQQILGQGPKLLIQFQNNGVVDDSQLPKDRFSAERLKGVDSTLKIQPAKLEDSAVYLCASTNQQGNTEAFFGQGTRLTVV.

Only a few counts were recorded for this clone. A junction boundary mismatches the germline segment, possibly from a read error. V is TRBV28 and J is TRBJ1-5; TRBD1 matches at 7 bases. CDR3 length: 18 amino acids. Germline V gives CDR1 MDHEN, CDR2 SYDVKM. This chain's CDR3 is CATSTGAAKVVSNQPQHF. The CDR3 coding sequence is TGTGCCACCAGTACAGGGGCCGCCAAAGTCGTTAGCAATCAGCCCCAGCATTTT.

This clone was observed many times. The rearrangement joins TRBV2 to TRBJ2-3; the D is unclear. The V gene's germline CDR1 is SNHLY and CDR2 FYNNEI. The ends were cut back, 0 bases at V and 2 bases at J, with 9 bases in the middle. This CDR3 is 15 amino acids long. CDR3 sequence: CASSEAGASTDTQYF. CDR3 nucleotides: TGTGCCAGCAGTGAAGCAGGAGCTTCCACAGATACGCAGTATTTT.

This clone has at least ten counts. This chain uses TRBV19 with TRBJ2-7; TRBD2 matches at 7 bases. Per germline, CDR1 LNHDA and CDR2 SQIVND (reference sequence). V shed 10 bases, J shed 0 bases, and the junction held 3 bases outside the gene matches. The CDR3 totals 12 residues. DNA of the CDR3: TGTGCCACGACTAGCAGCTCCTACGAGCAGTACTTC. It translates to CATTSSSYEQYF.

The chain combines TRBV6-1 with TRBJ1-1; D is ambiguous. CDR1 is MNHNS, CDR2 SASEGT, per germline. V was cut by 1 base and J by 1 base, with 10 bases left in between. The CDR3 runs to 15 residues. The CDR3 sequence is CASSEDMGRNTEAFF. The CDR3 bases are TGTGCCAGCAGTGAAGACATGGGTAGGAACACTGAAGCTTTCTTT.

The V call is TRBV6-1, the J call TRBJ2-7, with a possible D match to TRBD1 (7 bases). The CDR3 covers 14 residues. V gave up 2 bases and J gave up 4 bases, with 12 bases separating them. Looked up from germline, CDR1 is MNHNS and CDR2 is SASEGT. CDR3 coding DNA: TGTGCCAGCAGTGAAAACCCAGGGGGGTACGAGCAGTACTTC. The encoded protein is CASSENPGGYEQYF.

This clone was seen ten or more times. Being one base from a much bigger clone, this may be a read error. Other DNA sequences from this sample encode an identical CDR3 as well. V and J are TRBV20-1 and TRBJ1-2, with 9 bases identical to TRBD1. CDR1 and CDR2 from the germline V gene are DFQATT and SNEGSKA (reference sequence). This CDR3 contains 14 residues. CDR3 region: CSARRQGVIYGYAF. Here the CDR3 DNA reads TGCAGTGCGCGCAGACAGGGGGTCATATATGGCTACGCCTTC.

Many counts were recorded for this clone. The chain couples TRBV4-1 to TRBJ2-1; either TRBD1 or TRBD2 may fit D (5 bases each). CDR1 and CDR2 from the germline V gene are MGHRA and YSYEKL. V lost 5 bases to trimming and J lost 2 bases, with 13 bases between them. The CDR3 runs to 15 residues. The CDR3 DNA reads TGCGCCAGCAGCAACCGGGACGATACCTACAATGAGCAGTTCTTC. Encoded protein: CASSNRDDTYNEQFF.

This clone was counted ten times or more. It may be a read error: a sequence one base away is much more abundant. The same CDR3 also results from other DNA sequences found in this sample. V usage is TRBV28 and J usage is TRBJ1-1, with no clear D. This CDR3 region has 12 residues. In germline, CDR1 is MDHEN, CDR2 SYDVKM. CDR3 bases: TGCGCCAGCAGCTTAGCCCTCGCTGAAGCTTTCTTT. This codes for CASSLALAEAFF.

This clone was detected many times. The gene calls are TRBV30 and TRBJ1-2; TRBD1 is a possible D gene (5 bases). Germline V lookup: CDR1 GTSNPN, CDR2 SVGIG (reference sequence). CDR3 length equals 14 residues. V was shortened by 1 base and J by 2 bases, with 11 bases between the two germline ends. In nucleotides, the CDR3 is TGTGCCTGGAGTGGGACACCACGAAACTATGGCTACACCTTC. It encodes CAWSGTPRNYGYTF.

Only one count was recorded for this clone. The DNA for the CDR3 is TGTGCCAGCAGCTTCAGACTCTCCAACCCATACGAGCAGTACTTC. This gives the protein CASSFRLSNPYEQYF. The V call is TRBV7-8, the J call TRBJ2-7, with D uncertain. V was pared by 3 bases and J by 4 bases, with 16 bases between. CDR3 length equals 15 residues. Looked up from germline, CDR1 is SGHVS and CDR2 is FQNEAQ.

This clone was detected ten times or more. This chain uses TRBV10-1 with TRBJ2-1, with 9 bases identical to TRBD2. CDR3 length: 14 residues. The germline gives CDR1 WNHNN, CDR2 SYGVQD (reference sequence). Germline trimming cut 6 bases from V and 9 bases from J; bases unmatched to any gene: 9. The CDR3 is CASSAGTSLVEQFF. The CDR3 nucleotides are TGCGCCAGCAGCGCCGGGACTAGCTTGGTTGAGCAGTTCTTC.

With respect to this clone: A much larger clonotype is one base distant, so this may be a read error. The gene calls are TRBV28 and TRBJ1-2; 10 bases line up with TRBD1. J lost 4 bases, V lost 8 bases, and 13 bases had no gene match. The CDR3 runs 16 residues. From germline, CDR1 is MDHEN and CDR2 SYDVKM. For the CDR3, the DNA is TGTGCCAGCGGCCGGGACAGGGGTTTTGGCGTCTATGGCTACACCTTC. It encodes CASGRDRGFGVYGYTF.

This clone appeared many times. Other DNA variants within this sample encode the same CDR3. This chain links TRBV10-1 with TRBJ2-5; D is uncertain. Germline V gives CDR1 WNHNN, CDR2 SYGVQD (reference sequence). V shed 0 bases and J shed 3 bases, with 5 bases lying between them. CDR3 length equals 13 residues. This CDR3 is CASSESPEETQYF. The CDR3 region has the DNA TGCGCCAGCAGTGAGTCACCCGAAGAGACCCAGTACTTC.

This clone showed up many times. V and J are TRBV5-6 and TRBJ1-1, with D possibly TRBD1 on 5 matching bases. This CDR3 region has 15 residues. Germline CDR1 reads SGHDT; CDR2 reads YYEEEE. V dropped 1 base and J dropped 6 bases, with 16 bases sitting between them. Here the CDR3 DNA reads TGTGCCAGCAGCTTGAACGGGGGAGGGGACTCTGAAGCTTTCTTT. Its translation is CASSLNGGGDSEAFF.

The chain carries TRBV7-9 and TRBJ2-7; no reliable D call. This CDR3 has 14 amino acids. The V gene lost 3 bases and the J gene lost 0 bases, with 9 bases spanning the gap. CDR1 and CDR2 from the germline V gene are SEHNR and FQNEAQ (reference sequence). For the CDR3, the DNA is TGTGCCAGCAGCTTGATGGCAAGCTCCTACGAGCAGTACTTC. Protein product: CASSLMASSYEQYF.

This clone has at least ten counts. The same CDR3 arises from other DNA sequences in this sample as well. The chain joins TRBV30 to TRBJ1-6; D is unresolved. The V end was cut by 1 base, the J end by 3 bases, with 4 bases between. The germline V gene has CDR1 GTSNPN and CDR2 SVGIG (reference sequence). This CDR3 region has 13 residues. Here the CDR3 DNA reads TGTGCCTGGAGTGGGGACTATAATTCACCCCTCCACTTT. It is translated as CAWSGDYNSPLHF.

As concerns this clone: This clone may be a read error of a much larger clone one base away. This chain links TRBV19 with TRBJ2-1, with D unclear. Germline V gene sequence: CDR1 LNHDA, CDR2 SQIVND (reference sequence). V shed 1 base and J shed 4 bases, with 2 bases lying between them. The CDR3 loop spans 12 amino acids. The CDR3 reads CASSIVYNEQFF. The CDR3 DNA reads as TGTGCCAGTAGTATAGTATACAATGAGCAGTTCTTC.

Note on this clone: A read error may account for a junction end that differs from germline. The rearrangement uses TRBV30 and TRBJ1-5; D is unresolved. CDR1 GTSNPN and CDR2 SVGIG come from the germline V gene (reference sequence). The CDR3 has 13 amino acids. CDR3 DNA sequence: TGTGCCTGGAGTGTAGGCAGGAGTCAGCCCCAACATTTT. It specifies CAWSVGRSQPQHF.

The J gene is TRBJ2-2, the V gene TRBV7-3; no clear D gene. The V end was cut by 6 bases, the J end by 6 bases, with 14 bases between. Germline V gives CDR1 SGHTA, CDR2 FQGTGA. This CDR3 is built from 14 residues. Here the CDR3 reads CASSTGTRAGELFF. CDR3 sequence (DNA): TGTGCCAGCAGTACCGGTACAAGGGCCGGGGAGCTGTTTTTT.

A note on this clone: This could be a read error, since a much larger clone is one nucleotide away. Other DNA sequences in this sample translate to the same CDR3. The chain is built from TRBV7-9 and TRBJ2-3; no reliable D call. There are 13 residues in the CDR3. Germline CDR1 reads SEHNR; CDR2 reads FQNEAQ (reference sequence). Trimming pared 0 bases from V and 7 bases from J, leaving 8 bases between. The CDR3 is CASSLAGPYTQYF. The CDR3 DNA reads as TGTGCCAGCAGCTTAGCAGGGCCTTATACGCAGTATTTT.